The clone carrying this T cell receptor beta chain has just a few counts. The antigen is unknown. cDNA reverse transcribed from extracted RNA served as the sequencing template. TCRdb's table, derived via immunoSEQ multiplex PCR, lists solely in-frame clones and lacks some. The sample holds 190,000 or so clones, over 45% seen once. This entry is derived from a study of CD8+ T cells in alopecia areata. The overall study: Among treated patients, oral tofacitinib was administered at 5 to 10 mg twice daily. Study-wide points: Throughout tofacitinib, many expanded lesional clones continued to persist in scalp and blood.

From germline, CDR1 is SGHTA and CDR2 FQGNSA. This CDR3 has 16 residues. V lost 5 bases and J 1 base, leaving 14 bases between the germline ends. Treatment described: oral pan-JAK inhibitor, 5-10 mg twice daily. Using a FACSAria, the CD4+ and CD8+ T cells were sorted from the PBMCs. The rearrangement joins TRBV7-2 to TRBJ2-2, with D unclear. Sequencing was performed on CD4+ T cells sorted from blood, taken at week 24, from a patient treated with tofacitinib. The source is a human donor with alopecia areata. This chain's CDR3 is CASSPLGEVNTGELFF. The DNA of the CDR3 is TGTGCCAGCAGCCCACTTGGAGAAGTGAACACCGGGGAGCTGTTTTTT.